This T cell receptor beta chain appears in the sequencing data of a study of cytomegalovirus exposure and HLA in healthy donors. On this clone: The target antigen is unknown.

Findings and limits, study-wide: Per published reports, the classifier diagnosed cytomegalovirus status with high specificity and sensitivity.

Primers for the PCR totalled 60 Vbeta and 13 Jbeta. Profiled with immunoSEQ multiplex PCR; TCRdb holds only in-frame clones, not every one. The table shows 150,000 to 200,000 clones, with 80% occurring only once. The CDR3 is 15 amino acids. CDR1 is MNHEY and CDR2 is SMNVEV in the germline V gene (reference sequence). The V segment lost 3 bases and the J segment 5 bases; nucleotides outside the gene matches: 5. The chain has TRBV27 and TRBJ2-3, with 10 bases identical to TRBD2. The sample comprised PBMCs. This TCR was sampled from a human donor in good health. The CDR3 reads CASSLSGGAGDTQYF. CDR3 in DNA: TGTGCCAGCAGTTTGAGCGGGGGGGCCGGAGATACGCAGTATTTT.